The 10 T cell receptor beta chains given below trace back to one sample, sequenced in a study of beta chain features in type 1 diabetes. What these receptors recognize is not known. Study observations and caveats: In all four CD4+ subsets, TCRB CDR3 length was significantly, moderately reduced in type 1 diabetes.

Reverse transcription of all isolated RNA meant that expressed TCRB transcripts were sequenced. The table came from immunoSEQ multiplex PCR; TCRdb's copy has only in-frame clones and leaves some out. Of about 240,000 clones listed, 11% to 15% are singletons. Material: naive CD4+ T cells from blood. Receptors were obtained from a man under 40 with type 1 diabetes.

CDR3 DNA: TGTGCCAGCAGTACTTCTGACACCTCCTACGAGCAGTACTTC. Its protein is CASSTSDTSYEQYF. V usage is TRBV25-1 and J usage is TRBJ2-7; D is uncertain. Germline CDR1 is MGHDK and CDR2 is SYGVNS. The CDR3 covers 14 residues. Deletions cut 5 bases from V and 0 bases from J, with 11 bases between.

The CDR3, as DNA: TGTGCCAGTAGTATCAGGTCCGCGAACACCGGGGAGCTGTTTTTT. This gives the protein CASSIRSANTGELFF. The gene calls are TRBV19 and TRBJ2-2, with no clear D. This CDR3 is 15 amino acids long. The germline gives CDR1 LNHDA, CDR2 SQIVND (reference sequence). V lost 3 bases and J lost 0, with 8 bases in between. The full variable domain, in which reference TRBV19 and TRBJ2-2 provide the parts outside the CDR3, is DGGITQSPKYLFRKEGQNVTLSCEQNLNHDAMYWYRQDPGQGLRLIYYSQIVNDFQKGDIAEGYSVSREKKESFPLTVTSAQKNPTAFYLCASSIRSANTGELFFGEGSRLTVL.

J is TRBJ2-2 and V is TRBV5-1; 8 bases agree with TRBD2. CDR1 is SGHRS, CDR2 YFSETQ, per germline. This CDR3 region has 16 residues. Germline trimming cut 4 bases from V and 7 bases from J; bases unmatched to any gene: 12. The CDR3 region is CASSPRGDPKDGELFF. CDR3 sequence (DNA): TGCGCCAGCAGCCCGCGGGGGGATCCCAAGGACGGGGAGCTGTTTTTT.

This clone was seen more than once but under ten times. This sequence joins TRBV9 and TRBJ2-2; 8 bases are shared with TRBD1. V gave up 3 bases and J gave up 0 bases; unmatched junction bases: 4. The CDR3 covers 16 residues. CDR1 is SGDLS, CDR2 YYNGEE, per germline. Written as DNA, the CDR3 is TGTGCCAGCAGCGCCCAGGGACAGGCGAACACCGGGGAGCTGTTTTTT. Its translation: CASSAQGQANTGELFF.

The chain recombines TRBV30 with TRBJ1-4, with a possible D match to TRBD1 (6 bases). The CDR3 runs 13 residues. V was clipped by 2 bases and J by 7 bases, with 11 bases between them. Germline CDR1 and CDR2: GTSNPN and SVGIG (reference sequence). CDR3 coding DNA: TGTGCCTGGAGTCCTTACAGGGTTGAAAAACTGTTTTTT. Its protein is CAWSPYRVEKLFF.

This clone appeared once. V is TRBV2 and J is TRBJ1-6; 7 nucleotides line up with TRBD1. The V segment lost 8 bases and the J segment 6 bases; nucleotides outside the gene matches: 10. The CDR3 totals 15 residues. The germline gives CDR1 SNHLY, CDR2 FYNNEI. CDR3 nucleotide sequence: TGTGCCAGCCGGAAGGCGGCAGGGGGTAATTCACCCCTCCACTTT. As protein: CASRKAAGGNSPLHF.

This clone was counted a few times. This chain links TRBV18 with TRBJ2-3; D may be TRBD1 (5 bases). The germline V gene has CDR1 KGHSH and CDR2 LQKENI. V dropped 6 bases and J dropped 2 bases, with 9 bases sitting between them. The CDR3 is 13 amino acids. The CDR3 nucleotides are TGTGCCAGCTCCCAGGGTTCCACAGATACGCAGTATTTT. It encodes CASSQGSTDTQYF.

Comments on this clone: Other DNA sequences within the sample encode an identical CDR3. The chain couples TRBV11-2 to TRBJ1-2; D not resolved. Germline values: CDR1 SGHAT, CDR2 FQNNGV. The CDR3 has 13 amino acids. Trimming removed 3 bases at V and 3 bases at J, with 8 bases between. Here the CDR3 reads CASSLGQDYGYTF. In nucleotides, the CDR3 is TGTGCCAGCAGCTTGGGTCAGGACTATGGCTACACCTTC.

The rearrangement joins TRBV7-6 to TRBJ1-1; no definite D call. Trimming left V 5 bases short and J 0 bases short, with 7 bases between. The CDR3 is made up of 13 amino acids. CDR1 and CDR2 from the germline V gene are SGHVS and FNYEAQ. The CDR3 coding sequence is TGTGCCAGCAGCCTTATCCTGAACACTGAAGCTTTCTTT. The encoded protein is CASSLILNTEAFF.

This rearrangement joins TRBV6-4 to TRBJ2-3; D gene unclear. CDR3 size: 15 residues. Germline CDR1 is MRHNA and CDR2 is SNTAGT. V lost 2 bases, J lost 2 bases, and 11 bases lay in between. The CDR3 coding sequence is TGTGCCAGCAGTGACAAGTGGAGTCCCACAGATACGCAGTATTTT. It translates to CASSDKWSPTDTQYF.